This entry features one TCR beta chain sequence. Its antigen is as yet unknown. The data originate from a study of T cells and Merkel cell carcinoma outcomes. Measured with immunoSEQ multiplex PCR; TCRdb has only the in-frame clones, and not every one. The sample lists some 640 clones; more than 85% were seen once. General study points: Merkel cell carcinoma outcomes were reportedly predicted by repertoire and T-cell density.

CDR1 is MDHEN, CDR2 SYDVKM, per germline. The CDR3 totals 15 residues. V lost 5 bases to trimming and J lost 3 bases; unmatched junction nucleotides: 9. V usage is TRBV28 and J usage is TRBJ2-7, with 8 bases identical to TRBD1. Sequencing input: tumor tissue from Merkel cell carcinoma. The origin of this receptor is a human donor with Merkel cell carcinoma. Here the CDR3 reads CASSDFRGRFYEQYF. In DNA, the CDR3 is TGTGCCAGCAGTGACTTCAGGGGGCGCTTCTACGAGCAGTACTTC.